These 18 T cell receptor beta chains were sequenced from one sample in a study of blood T cell repertoires in COVID-19. Profiling relied on immunoSEQ multiplex PCR, and the TCRdb table lists in-frame clones only, not all of them. The sample holds roughly 180,000 clones, 85% seen once. Sequenced: peripheral blood. These receptors originate from a woman in her sixties or seventies with acute or convalescent COVID-19.

V is TRBV19 and J is TRBJ1-1, with D possibly being TRBD1 (5 bases). The CDR3 extends over 14 amino acids. V lost 5 bases and J lost 4, with 14 bases in between. Germline V gene lookup returns CDR1 LNHDA and CDR2 SQIVND (reference sequence). The CDR3 coding sequence is TGTGCCAGTAGTCTGCAGGGTGGACGCACTGAAGCTTTCTTT. Protein sequence: CASSLQGGRTEAFF.

The V and J genes are TRBV9 and TRBJ2-2; 14 nucleotides line up with TRBD2. The germline CDR1 and CDR2 sequences are SGDLS and YYNGEE. V lost 3 bases and J lost 6; bases outside the gene matches: 4. CDR3 size: 16 residues. The CDR3 here is CASSDPGLAGAGELFF. The CDR3 DNA follows: TGTGCCAGCAGCGACCCGGGACTAGCGGGAGCCGGGGAGCTGTTTTTT.

This chain connects TRBV24-1 to TRBJ2-3; 10 nucleotides align to TRBD2. Germline loops: CDR1 KGHDR, CDR2 SFDVKD. The CDR3 totals 16 residues. The J segment lost 1 base and the V segment lost 11 bases, leaving 11 bases of the junction unmatched. The CDR3 DNA reads TGTGCCATCTCAAAGCGGGAGGGCCAAGGCACAGATACGCAGTATTTT. Translation: CAISKREGQGTDTQYF.

The V call is TRBV6-6, the J call TRBJ1-4, with D possibly being TRBD1 (5 bases). This CDR3 region has 13 residues. Germline CDR1 MNHNY, CDR2 SVGAGI (reference sequence). V lost 8 bases, J lost 4 bases, and 11 bases lay in between. CDR3 protein: CASCQGHNEKLFF. The CDR3 bases are TGTGCCAGCTGCCAGGGCCATAATGAAAAACTGTTTTTT.

As DNA, the CDR3 is TGTGCCAGCAGCGCGTTAGCGGGAGGGAGCACAGATACGCAGTATTTT. Translating it yields CASSALAGGSTDTQYF. The chain has TRBV7-8 and TRBJ2-3; 11 bases agree with TRBD2. The CDR3 contains 16 residues. V trimming: 5 bases; J trimming: 0 bases; junction bases outside the gene matches: 4. Germline V gene data show CDR1 as SGHVS and CDR2 as FQNEAQ. Together with reference TRBV7-8 and TRBJ2-3, the CDR3 gives the full variable domain: GAGVSQSPRYKVAKRGQDVALRCDPISGHVSLFWYQQALGQGPEFLTYFQNEAQLDKSGLPSDRFFAERPEGSVSTLKIQRTQQEDSAVYLCASSALAGGSTDTQYFGPGTRLTVL.

The rearrangement uses TRBV19 and TRBJ2-1; 8 bases are a match to TRBD1. Germline values: CDR1 LNHDA, CDR2 SQIVND (reference sequence). The CDR3 is 16 residues long. The J segment lost 1 base and the V segment lost 4 bases, leaving 6 bases of the junction unmatched. The CDR3 protein is CASSSSGGRSYNEQFF. The CDR3 DNA reads as TGTGCCAGTAGTAGCTCAGGGGGCAGGTCCTACAATGAGCAGTTCTTC.

This clone has a handful of counts. The V and J genes are TRBV28 and TRBJ1-1, with D perhaps matching TRBD1 (5 bases). Germline V gene data show CDR1 as MDHEN and CDR2 as SYDVKM. Trimming stripped 5 bases from V and 0 bases from J, with 19 bases between. This CDR3 has 17 amino acids. The CDR3 nucleotides read TGTGCCAGCAGTCTTCCGGGGGGGATTCCCATGAACACTGAAGCTTTCTTT. It yields the protein CASSLPGGIPMNTEAFF.

This chain links TRBV6-5 with TRBJ1-1, with a weak D call TRBD1 (6 bases). CDR3 length equals 15 residues. V gave up 3 bases and J gave up 4 bases, with 15 bases separating them. Looked up from germline, CDR1 is MNHEY and CDR2 is SVGAGI. The CDR3 loop reads CASSYDQGGGTEAFF. The CDR3 DNA is TGTGCCAGCAGTTATGATCAGGGAGGGGGCACTGAAGCTTTCTTT.

This sequence joins TRBV5-4 and TRBJ1-6; TRBD1 aligns across 7 bases. Germline CDR1 is SGHNT and CDR2 is YYREEE (reference sequence). The CDR3 is 14 amino acids. The ends lost 4 bases at V and 10 bases at J; junction bases unmatched: 8. CDR3 sequence reads: CASSGQGRGSPLHF. CDR3 bases: TGTGCCAGCAGCGGGCAGGGCAGGGGGTCACCCCTCCACTTT.

The CDR3 nucleotides are TGTGCCAGCAGTTTGTCCAGGGACTCGGGTCAGTGTTTCTTT. Residues: CASSLSRDSGQCFF. The chain joins TRBV28 to TRBJ1-1; D may be TRBD1 (5 bases). Trimming took off 3 bases at V and 13 bases at J, with 21 bases between the two ends. From germline, CDR1 is MDHEN and CDR2 SYDVKM. The CDR3 consists of 14 residues. The entire variable domain, with the rest obtained from reference TRBV28 and TRBJ1-1, is as follows: DVKVTQSSRYLVKRTGEKVFLECVQDMDHENMFWYRQDPGLGLRLIYFSYDVKMKEKGDIPEGYSVSREKKERFSLILESASTNQTSMYLCASSLSRDSGQCFFGQGTRLTVV.

The chain couples TRBV28 to TRBJ1-1; D is possibly TRBD1 (6 bases). Trimming left V 1 base short and J 4 bases short, with 10 bases between. The CDR3 extends over 14 amino acids. Looked up from germline, CDR1 is MDHEN and CDR2 is SYDVKM. The CDR3 sequence is CASSLSSRGTEAFF. The CDR3 DNA follows: TGTGCCAGCAGTTTATCCAGCAGGGGCACTGAAGCTTTCTTT.

The chain carries TRBV28 and TRBJ2-7; D uncertain. V lost 4 bases, J lost 0 bases, and 22 bases lay in between. The CDR3 extends over 18 amino acids. The germline gives CDR1 MDHEN, CDR2 SYDVKM. The CDR3: CASSSYTRRPTSSYEQYF. In DNA, the CDR3 is TGTGCCAGCAGTTCTTACACGAGGCGACCCACAAGCTCCTACGAGCAGTACTTC.

The chain carries TRBV6-1 and TRBJ2-5; D is unclear. CDR1 is MNHNS, CDR2 SASEGT, per germline. There are 15 residues in the CDR3. The V and J ends lost 3 bases and 1 base respectively, with 12 bases between them. The CDR3 region has the DNA TGTGCCAGCAGTGACCCGTACTTGCCCCAAGAGACCCAGTACTTC. Translating gives CASSDPYLPQETQYF.

The rearrangement joins TRBV12-3 or TRBV12-4 to TRBJ2-2; D gene ambiguous. V lost 3 bases and J 4 bases, leaving 6 bases between the germline ends. CDR3 length: 13 amino acids. The CDR3 DNA reads TGTGCCAGCAGTTTGGAGATCACCGGGGAGCTGTTTTTT. Translated: CASSLEITGELFF.

The CDR3 region is CASSTGQYNEQFF. The CDR3 DNA follows: TGTGCCAGCAGTACTGGACAGTACAATGAGCAGTTCTTC. This sequence joins TRBV2 and TRBJ2-1; D perhaps matches TRBD1 (6 bases). The CDR3 consists of 13 residues. With 5 bases removed from V and 4 bases from J, the gap between germline ends came to 9 bases. Germline-derived CDR1 and CDR2 are SNHLY and FYNNEI.

The chain is built from TRBV27 and TRBJ2-7; perhaps TRBD2 as D (6 bases). V was pared by 4 bases and J by 0 bases, with 13 bases between. Germline V gives CDR1 MNHEY, CDR2 SMNVEV (reference sequence). The CDR3 has 15 residues. The CDR3, as DNA: TGTGCCAGCAGTTCAACTAGCTTTACCTCCTACGAGCAGTACTTC. Translating gives CASSSTSFTSYEQYF.

This chain joins TRBV12-5 and TRBJ1-1; D is undetermined. In germline, CDR1 is LGHNT, CDR2 FRNRAP. V lost 7 bases to trimming and J lost 8 bases, with 14 bases between them. This CDR3 spans 12 amino acids. The chain's CDR3 is CASAPLGREAFF. In DNA form, the CDR3 reads TGTGCTAGTGCCCCCCTGGGCAGAGAAGCTTTCTTT.

This chain links TRBV24-1 with TRBJ1-2; 7 positions agree with TRBD1. Trimming at V came to 3 bases and at J to 4 bases, leaving 7 bases not matched to a gene. The CDR3 totals 15 residues. CDR1 is KGHDR, CDR2 SFDVKD, per germline. In DNA form, the CDR3 reads TGTGCCACCAGTGATGGAGCCGGGACAGCCTATGGCTACACCTTC. Protein: CATSDGAGTAYGYTF.